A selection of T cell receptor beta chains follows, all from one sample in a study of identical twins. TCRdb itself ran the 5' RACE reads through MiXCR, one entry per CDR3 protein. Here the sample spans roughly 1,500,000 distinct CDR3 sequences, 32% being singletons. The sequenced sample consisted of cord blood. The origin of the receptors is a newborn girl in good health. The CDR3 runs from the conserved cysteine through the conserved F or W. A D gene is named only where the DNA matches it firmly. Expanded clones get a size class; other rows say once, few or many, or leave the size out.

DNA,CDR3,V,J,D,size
TGTGCCATCAGTGTCGGCAGGGACTATGGCTACACCTTC,CAISVGRDYGYTF,TRBV10-3,TRBJ1-2,.,many
TGTGCCACGTCGGAACTAGCCAAAAACATTCAGTACTTC,CATSELAKNIQYF,TRBV7-6,TRBJ2-4,.,many
TGCAGTGCTCTACGGACCGAAGTTCTTTACGAGCAGTACTTC,CSALRTEVLYEQYF,TRBV20-1,TRBJ2-7,.,few
TGCAGTGCTAGAGATCGGGAGATCGGGGGGCGCGCCGGGGAGCTGTTTTTT,CSARDREIGGRAGELFF,TRBV20-1,TRBJ2-2,.,.
TGCGCCTCAGCCGAGGGCGCAGATACGCAGTATTTT,CASAEGADTQYF,TRBV5-1,TRBJ2-3,.,few
TGCGCCAGCAGCTGGGGGGGACTAGCGGAAAATGAGCAGTTCTTC,CASSWGGLAENEQFF,TRBV5-1,TRBJ2-1,TRBD2,.
TGTGCCAGCAGTCTCTCAGATCCCCAACGAGCCATCTATGGCTACACCTTC,CASSLSDPQRAIYGYTF,TRBV28,TRBJ1-2,.,few
TGTGCCAGTAGTATCCCAACCTTGACAGGGGGCGCCTTGGGGAATGAGCAGTTCTTC,CASSIPTLTGGALGNEQFF,TRBV19,TRBJ2-1,TRBD1,.
TGCAGCGTGGCTGGGGCTGGAGACTATGGCCACACCTTC,CSVAGAGDYGHTF,TRBV29-1,TRBJ1-2,.,.
TGTGCCAGCAGTTCCCCCCCTTCAAGTCCTGGGAATGAGCAGTTCTTC,CASSSPPSSPGNEQFF,TRBV28,TRBJ2-1,.,few
TGTGCCAGCAGCTTGGGACTAGCGGGGGGGCGACTTACTGATGAGCAGTACTTC,CASSLGLAGGRLTDEQYF,TRBV5-6,TRBJ2-7,TRBD2,.
TGTGCCAGCAGCTTGGTTGATGAGACCCAGTACTTC,CASSLVDETQYF,TRBV7-6,TRBJ2-5,.,.
TGTGCCAGCAGCTTAGATTCCAGGTTGCGTGAAGCTTTCTTT,CASSLDSRLREAFF,TRBV11-2,TRBJ1-1,.,.
TGCAGTGCTAACCCCTTTGTAGCGCCCTCCTACAATGAGCAGTTCTTC,CSANPFVAPSYNEQFF,TRBV20-1,TRBJ2-1,.,few
TGCAGTGCGAGCAGGGGGCAGGCTGAGCAGTTCTTC,CSASRGQAEQFF,TRBV20-1,TRBJ2-1,TRBD1,.
TGTGCCACCAGCAGAGATCCGGACGGCACGGATACGCAGTATTTT,CATSRDPDGTDTQYF,TRBV15,TRBJ2-3,.,.
TGCAGCGTTGAGAAGGCAGTCAGCTCCTATAATGAGCAGTTCTTC,CSVEKAVSSYNEQFF,TRBV29-1,TRBJ2-1,.,few
TGCGCCAGCAGCTTCACTAGCGGGACTTCGGGGGAGACCCAGTACTTC,CASSFTSGTSGETQYF,TRBV5-1,TRBJ2-5,TRBD2,few
TGTGCCACCAGCAGCATTCCCGGGCCTTGGGGCTCATATAGCAATCAGCCCCAGCATTTT,CATSSIPGPWGSYSNQPQHF,TRBV15,TRBJ1-5,.,.
TGCGCCAGCAGCTTGGGCAGGGGAATAAAAGATACGCAGTATTTT,CASSLGRGIKDTQYF,TRBV5-1,TRBJ2-3,.,.
TGCAGCGTTGCCTCCAGGCTGGCTAGCGGGAATAATGAGCAGTTCTTC,CSVASRLASGNNEQFF,TRBV29-1,TRBJ2-1,TRBD2,.
TGTGCCAGCAGCGTAGAGGGTTTGGAAGGTTCACCCCTCCACTTT,CASSVEGLEGSPLHF,TRBV9,TRBJ1-6,.,few
TGTGCCAGCAGCCAAAGACGGATGAACTCCTACAATGAGCAGTTCTTC,CASSQRRMNSYNEQFF,TRBV4-2,TRBJ2-1,.,.
TGTGCCAGCAGCGTAGCTTCACTCGGGGGGCGGAATGAAAAACTGTTTTTT,CASSVASLGGRNEKLFF,TRBV9,TRBJ1-4,.,few
TGTGCCAGCAGTCGACCTAGCATACGGGGCACAGATACGCAGTATTTT,CASSRPSIRGTDTQYF,TRBV6-2/TRBV6-3,TRBJ2-3,.,few
TGTGCCATCAGTTTAGGGGGGCGCGACTACACCTTC,CAISLGGRDYTF,TRBV28,TRBJ1-2,.,.
TGTGCCAGCAGTTACTCCCGGGACTCTCGTGCAGATACGCAGTATTTT,CASSYSRDSRADTQYF,TRBV6-2/TRBV6-3,TRBJ2-3,.,.
TGTGCCAGCCAGGCAGGGATCTCCTATAATTCACCCCTCCACTTT,CASQAGISYNSPLHF,TRBV10-3,TRBJ1-6,.,few
TGCAGTGCTAGTGCCGCCGGGACAGGGACCCACGAGCAGTACTTC,CSASAAGTGTHEQYF,TRBV20-1,TRBJ2-7,TRBD1,few
TGCAGTGCTAGGGTTGGCGGGAGAACCCAGTACTTC,CSARVGGRTQYF,TRBV20-1,TRBJ2-5,TRBD2,few
TGCAGTGCTAGGCACACAGGGGTCCCCTTATCCTACGAGCAGTACTTC,CSARHTGVPLSYEQYF,TRBV20-1,TRBJ2-7,TRBD1,few
TGTGCCAGCAGCCCACCGGGACTAGCGGAAAATGAGCAGTTCTTC,CASSPPGLAENEQFF,TRBV7-9,TRBJ2-1,TRBD2,few